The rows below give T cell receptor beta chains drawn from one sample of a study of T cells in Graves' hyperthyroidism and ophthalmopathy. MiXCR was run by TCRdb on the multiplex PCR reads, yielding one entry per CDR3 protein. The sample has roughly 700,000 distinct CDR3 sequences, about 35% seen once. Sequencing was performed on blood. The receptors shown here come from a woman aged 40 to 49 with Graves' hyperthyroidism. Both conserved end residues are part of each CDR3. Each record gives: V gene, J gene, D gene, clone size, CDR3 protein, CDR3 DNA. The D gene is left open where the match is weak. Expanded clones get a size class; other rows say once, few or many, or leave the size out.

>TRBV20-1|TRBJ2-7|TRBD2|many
CSVAGGPNSYEQYF
TGCAGTGTCGCGGGGGGGCCGAACTCCTACGAGCAGTACTTC
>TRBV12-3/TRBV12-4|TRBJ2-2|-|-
CASSYESQRRNTGELFF
TGTGCCAGCAGTTACGAATCGCAGAGGAGGAACACCGGGGAGCTGTTTTTT
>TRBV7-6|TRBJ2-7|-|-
CASSPANVRGAYEQYF
TGTGCCAGCAGCCCCGCGAATGTCAGGGGAGCCTACGAGCAGTACTTC
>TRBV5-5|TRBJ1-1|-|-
CASSLRLVLNTEAFF
TGTGCCAGCAGCCTGAGATTGGTTTTGAACACTGAAGCTTTCTTT
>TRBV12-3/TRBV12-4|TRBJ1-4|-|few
CASSLFLVREKLFF
TGTGCCAGCAGTTTATTTTTAGTGAGGGAAAAACTGTTTTTT
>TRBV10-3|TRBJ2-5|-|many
CAISGGFQETQYF
TGTGCCATCAGCGGGGGTTTCCAAGAGACCCAGTACTTC
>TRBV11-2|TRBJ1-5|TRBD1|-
CASSLDREQGGWAQPQHF
TGTGCCAGCAGCTTAGATCGCGAACAGGGGGGATGGGCTCAGCCCCAGCATTTT
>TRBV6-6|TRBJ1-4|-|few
CASSPPPNEKLFF
TGTGCCAGCAGTCCACCGCCAAATGAAAAACTGTTTTTT
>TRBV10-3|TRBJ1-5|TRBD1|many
CAISESTGGIRSNQPQHF
TGTGCCATCAGTGAGTCGACAGGGGGGATACGTAGCAATCAGCCCCAGCATTTT
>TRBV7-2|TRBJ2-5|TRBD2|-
CASSLAGGVKTQYF
TGTGCCAGCAGCTTGGCGGGGGGCGTAAAGACCCAGTACTTC
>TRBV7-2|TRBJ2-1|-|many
CASSRQGTTGEQFF
TGTGCCAGCAGCCGTCAAGGGACAACGGGTGAGCAGTTCTTC
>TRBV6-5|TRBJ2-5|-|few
CASSYAGTLQETQYF
TGTGCCAGCAGTTACGCCGGGACGTTACAAGAGACCCAGTACTTC
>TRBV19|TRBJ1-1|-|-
CASSINRDTEAFF
TGTGCCAGTAGTATTAACAGGGACACTGAAGCTTTCTTT
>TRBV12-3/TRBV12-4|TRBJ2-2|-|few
CASSLGPLGSGELFF
TGTGCCAGCAGTCTCGGACCGCTTGGAAGCGGGGAGCTGTTTTTT
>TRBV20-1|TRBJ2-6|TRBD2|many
CSARLAGTLAGANVLTF
TGCAGTGCTAGGCTAGCGGGAACTTTGGCTGGGGCCAACGTCCTGACTTTC
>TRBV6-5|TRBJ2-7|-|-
CASSLSNIYEQYF
TGTGCCAGCAGTCTATCAAACATCTACGAGCAGTACTTC
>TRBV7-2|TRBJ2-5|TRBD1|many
CASRFTGGEYQETQYF
TGTGCCAGCAGGTTCACAGGGGGAGAGTACCAAGAGACCCAGTACTTC
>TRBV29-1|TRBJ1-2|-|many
CSVDVRNYGYTF
TGCAGCGTTGACGTTCGTAACTATGGCTACACCTTC
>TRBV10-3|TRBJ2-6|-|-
CATEGGGSGANVLTF
TGTGCCACCGAGGGGGGGGGCTCTGGGGCCAACGTCCTGACTTTC
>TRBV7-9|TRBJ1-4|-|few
CASSLAGNLGEKLFF
TGTGCCAGCAGCTTAGCCGGGAATCTGGGTGAAAAACTGTTTTTT
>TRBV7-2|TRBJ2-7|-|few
CASSSQGTPPYEQYF
TGTGCCAGCAGCTCTCAGGGGACCCCCCCTTACGAGCAGTACTTC
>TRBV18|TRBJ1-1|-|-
CASSPRAGLDTEAFF
TGTGCCAGCTCACCCCGAGCGGGGTTAGACACTGAAGCTTTCTTT
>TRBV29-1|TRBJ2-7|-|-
CSVENNRGGSSYEQYF
TGCAGCGTTGAGAATAATAGGGGGGGCAGCTCCTACGAGCAGTACTTC
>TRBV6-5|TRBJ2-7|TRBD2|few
CASSYGLGGAGVKPVEQYF
TGTGCCAGCAGTTACGGCTTAGGGGGAGCGGGAGTAAAGCCGGTCGAGCAGTACTTC
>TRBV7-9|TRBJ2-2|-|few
CASRNTRGTGELFF
TGTGCCAGCAGGAATACGCGGGGCACCGGGGAGCTGTTTTTT
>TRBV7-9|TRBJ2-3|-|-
CASSFLEGVTDTQYF
TGTGCCAGCAGCTTCCTGGAGGGGGTGACAGATACGCAGTATTTT
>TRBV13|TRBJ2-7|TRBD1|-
CASSIWTGGPYEQYF
TGTGCCAGCAGCATTTGGACAGGTGGTCCCTACGAGCAGTACTTC
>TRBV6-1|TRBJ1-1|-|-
CASSEGSEGEAFF
TGTGCCAGCAGTGAAGGGTCTGAGGGTGAGGCTTTCTTT
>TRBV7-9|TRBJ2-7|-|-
CASSLVSVSSYEQYF
TGTGCCAGCAGCTTAGTGTCCGTGAGCTCCTACGAGCAGTACTTC
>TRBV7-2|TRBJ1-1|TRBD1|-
CASSFPQGGNTEAFF
TGTGCCAGCAGCTTTCCCCAGGGGGGCAACACTGAAGCTTTCTTT
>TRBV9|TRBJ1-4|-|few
CASSPSGGTNEKLFF
TGTGCCAGCAGTCCGAGCGGGGGGACTAATGAAAAACTGTTTTTT
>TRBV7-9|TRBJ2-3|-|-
CASSLRGRVSGRDTDTQYF
TGTGCCAGCAGCTTGCGGGGTAGGGTGAGTGGCAGAGATACAGATACGCAGTATTTT
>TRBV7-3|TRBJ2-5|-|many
CASSLEYGTQYF
TGTGCCAGCAGCTTAGAGTACGGGACCCAGTACTTC
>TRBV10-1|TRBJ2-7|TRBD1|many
CASSERTGGSYEQYF
TGCGCCAGCAGTGAGCGGACAGGGGGCTCCTACGAGCAGTACTTC
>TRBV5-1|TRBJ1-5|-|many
CASSLVGREDNQPQHF
TGCGCCAGCAGCTTGGTGGGCAGGGAAGACAATCAGCCCCAGCATTTT
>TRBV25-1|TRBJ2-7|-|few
CASSEWGELGEQYF
TGTGCCAGCAGTGAATGGGGCGAGCTTGGCGAGCAGTACTTC
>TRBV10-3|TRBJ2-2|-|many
CAIRGQYTGELFF
TGTGCCATCCGCGGACAGTACACCGGGGAGCTGTTTTTT
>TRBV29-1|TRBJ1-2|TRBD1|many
CSVPTGPGYTF
TGCAGCGTTCCGACAGGGCCAGGCTACACCTTC
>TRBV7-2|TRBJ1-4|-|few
CASSGGGYSNEKLFF
TGTGCCAGCAGCGGAGGGGGGTATTCGAACGAAAAACTGTTTTTT
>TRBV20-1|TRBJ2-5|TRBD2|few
CSAVTSGRFETQYF
TGCAGTGCCGTAACTAGCGGGAGGTTTGAGACCCAGTACTTC
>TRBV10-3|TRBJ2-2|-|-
CASSFEFWRDTGELFF
TGTGCCAGCAGTTTCGAGTTTTGGCGGGACACCGGGGAGCTGTTTTTT
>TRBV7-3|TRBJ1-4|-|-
CASSLNSATNEKLFF
TGTGCCAGCAGCTTGAACAGCGCAACTAATGAAAAACTGTTTTTT
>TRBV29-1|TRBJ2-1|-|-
CSVPRGNEQFF
TGCAGCGTTCCGCGCGGAAATGAGCAGTTCTTC
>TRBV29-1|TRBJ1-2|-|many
CSVEGRDGYTF
TGCAGCGTTGAAGGGAGGGACGGCTACACCTTC
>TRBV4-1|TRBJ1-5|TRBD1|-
CASSQPQGAQPQHF
TGCGCCAGCAGCCAACCACAGGGGGCTCAGCCCCAGCATTTT
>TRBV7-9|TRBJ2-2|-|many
CASSRGRLEVNTGELFF
TGTGCCAGCAGCAGAGGGAGACTAGAAGTTAACACCGGGGAGCTGTTTTTT
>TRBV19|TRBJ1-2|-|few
CASSPQTSNYGYTF
TGTGCCAGTAGTCCCCAAACCTCTAACTATGGCTACACCTTC
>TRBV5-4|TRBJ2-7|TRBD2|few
CASSLTLTSGREEQYF
TGTGCCAGCAGCTTAACGTTGACTAGCGGGAGGGAGGAGCAGTACTTC
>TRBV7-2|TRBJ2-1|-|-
CASSRHRVWEQFF
TGTGCCAGCAGCCGACACAGGGTCTGGGAGCAGTTCTTC
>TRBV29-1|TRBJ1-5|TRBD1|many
CSVSGGNDQPQHF
TGCAGCGTTTCAGGGGGCAATGATCAGCCCCAGCATTTT
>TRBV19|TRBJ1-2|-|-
CASKGRGKSYGYTF
TGTGCCAGTAAAGGAAGGGGCAAAAGCTATGGCTACACCTTC
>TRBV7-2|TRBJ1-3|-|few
CASSPEAGNTIYF
TGCGCCAGCAGCCCGGAGGCGGGAAACACCATATATTTT
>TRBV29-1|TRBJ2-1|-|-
CSVDRGQQFF
TGCAGCGTTGATCGAGGACAGCAGTTCTTC
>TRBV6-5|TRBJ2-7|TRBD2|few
CASSVTSGGYYEQYF
TGTGCCAGCAGTGTAACTAGCGGGGGGTACTACGAGCAGTACTTC
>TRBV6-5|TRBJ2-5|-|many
CASSYAGAQETQYF
TGTGCCAGCAGTTACGCGGGGGCCCAAGAGACCCAGTACTTC